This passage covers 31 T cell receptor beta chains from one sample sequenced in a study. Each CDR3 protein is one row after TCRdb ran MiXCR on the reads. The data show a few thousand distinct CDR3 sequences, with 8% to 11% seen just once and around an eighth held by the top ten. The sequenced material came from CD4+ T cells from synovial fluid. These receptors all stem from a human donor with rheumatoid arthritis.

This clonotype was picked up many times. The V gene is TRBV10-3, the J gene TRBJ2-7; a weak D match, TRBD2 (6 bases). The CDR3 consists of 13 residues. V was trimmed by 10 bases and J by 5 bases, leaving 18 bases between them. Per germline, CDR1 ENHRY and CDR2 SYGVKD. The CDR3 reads CATQASRDDEQYF. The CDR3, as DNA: TGTGCCACCCAGGCCTCGCGGGATGACGAGCAGTACTTC.

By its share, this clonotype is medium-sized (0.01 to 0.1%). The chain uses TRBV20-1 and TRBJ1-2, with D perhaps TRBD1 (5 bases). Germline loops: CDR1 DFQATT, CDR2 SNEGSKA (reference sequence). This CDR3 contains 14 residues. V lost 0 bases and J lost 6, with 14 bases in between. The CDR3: CSARDRDAADGYTF. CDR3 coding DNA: TGCAGTGCTAGAGACAGGGACGCTGCGGATGGCTACACCTTC.

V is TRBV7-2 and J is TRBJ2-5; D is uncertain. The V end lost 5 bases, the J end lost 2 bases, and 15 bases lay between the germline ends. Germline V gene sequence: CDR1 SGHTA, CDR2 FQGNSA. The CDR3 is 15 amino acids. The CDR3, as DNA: TGTGCCAGCAGCCGGGCAAGCGAACCTCAAGAGACCCAGTACTTC. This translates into CASSRASEPQETQYF.

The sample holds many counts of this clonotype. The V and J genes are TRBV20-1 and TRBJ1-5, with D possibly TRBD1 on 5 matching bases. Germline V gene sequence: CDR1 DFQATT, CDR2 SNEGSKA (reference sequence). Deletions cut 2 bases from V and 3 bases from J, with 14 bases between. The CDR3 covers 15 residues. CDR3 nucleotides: TGCAGTGCTAGATCACCGGGACCAGACAATCAGCCCCAGCATTTT. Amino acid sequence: CSARSPGPDNQPQHF.

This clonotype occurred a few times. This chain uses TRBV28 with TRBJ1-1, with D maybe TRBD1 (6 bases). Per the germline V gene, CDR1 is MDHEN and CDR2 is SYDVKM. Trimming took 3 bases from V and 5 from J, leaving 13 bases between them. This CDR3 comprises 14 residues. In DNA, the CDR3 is TGTGCCAGCAGTTTTGCGGGGGCTGGGACTGAAGCTTTCTTT. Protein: CASSFAGAGTEAFF. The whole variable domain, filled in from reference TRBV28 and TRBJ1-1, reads DVKVTQSSRYLVKRTGEKVFLECVQDMDHENMFWYRQDPGLGLRLIYFSYDVKMKEKGDIPEGYSVSREKKERFSLILESASTNQTSMYLCASSFAGAGTEAFFGQGTRLTVV.

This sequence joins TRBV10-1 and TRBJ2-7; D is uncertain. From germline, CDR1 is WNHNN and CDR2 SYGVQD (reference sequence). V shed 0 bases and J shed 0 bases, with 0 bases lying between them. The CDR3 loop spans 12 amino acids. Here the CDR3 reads CASSESSYEQYF. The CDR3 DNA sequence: TGCGCCAGCAGTGAGTCCTCCTACGAGCAGTACTTC.

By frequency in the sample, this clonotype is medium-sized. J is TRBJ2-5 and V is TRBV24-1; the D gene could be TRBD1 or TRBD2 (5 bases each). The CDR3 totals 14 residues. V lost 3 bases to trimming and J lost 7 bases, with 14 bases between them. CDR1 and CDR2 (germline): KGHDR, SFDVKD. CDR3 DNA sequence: TGTGCCACCAGTGATCCCGGGACCGACGGGACCCAGTACTTC. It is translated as CATSDPGTDGTQYF.

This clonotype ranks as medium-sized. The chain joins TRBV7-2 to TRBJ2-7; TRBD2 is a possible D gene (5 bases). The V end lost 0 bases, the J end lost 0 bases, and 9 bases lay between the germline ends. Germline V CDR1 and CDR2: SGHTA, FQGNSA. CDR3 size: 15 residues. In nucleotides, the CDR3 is TGTGCCAGCAGCTTAGCGAGTAGCGCCTCCTACGAGCAGTACTTC. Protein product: CASSLASSASYEQYF.

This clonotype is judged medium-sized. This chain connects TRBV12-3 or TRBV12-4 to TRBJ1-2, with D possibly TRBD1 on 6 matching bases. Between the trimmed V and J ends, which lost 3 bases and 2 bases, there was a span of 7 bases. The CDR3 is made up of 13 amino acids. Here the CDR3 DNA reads TGTGCCAGCAGTTTCACAGGGAACTATGGCTACACCTTC. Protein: CASSFTGNYGYTF.

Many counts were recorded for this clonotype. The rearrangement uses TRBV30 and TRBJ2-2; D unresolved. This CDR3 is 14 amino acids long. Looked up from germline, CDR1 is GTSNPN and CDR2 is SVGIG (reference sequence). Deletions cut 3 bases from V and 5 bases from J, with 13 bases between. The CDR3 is CAWRWTSLTGELFF. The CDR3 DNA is TGTGCCTGGAGGTGGACGAGTTTGACCGGGGAGCTGTTTTTT.

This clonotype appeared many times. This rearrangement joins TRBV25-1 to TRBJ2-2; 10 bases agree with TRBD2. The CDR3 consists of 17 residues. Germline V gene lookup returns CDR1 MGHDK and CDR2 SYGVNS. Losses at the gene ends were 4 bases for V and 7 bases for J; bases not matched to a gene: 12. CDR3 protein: CASSGRGSGRAGGELFF. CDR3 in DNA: TGTGCCAGCAGTGGCCGGGGGAGCGGGAGGGCGGGCGGGGAGCTGTTTTTT. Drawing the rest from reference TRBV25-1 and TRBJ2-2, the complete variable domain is EADIYQTPRYLVIGTGKKITLECSQTMGHDKMYWYQQDPGMELHLIHYSYGVNSTEKGDLSSESTVSRIRTEHFPLTLESARPSHTSQYLCASSGRGSGRAGGELFFGEGSRLTVL.

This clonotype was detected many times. The CDR3 coding sequence is TGTGCCAGCAGCCCTGCGAGGGGCACCAATCAGCCCCAGCATTTT. This sequence encodes CASSPARGTNQPQHF. This chain joins TRBV28 and TRBJ1-5, with D tentatively TRBD1 (5 bases). Germline V gene sequence: CDR1 MDHEN, CDR2 SYDVKM. This CDR3 is 15 amino acids long. Trimming removed 6 bases at V and 3 bases at J, with 15 bases between. Combining the CDR3 with reference TRBV28 and TRBJ1-5 gives the whole variable domain DVKVTQSSRYLVKRTGEKVFLECVQDMDHENMFWYRQDPGLGLRLIYFSYDVKMKEKGDIPEGYSVSREKKERFSLILESASTNQTSMYLCASSPARGTNQPQHFGDGTRLSIL.

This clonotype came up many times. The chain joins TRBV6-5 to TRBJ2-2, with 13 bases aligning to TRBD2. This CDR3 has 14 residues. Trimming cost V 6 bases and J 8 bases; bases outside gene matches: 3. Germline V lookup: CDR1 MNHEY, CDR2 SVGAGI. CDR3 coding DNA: TGTGCCAGCAGCCGGACTAGCGGGAGTGGGGAGCTGTTTTTT. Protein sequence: CASSRTSGSGELFF.

The CDR3 reads CSVGEGSGFNEQFF. Here the CDR3 DNA reads TGCAGCGTTGGGGAGGGATCGGGTTTCAATGAGCAGTTCTTC. The chain uses TRBV29-1 and TRBJ2-1; TRBD2 matches 7 bases. The V gene's germline CDR1 is SQVTM and CDR2 ANQGSEA. The trim removed 4 bases at V and 6 bases at J, leaving 9 bases unmatched. The CDR3 covers 14 residues.

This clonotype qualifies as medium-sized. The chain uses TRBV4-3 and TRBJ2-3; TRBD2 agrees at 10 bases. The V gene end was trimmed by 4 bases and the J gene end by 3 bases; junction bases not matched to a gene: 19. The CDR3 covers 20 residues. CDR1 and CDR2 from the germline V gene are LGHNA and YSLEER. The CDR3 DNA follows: TGCGCCAGCAGCCCCCGAGGGATCCTAGCGGGAGCACAGAATACAGATACGCAGTATTTT. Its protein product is CASSPRGILAGAQNTDTQYF.

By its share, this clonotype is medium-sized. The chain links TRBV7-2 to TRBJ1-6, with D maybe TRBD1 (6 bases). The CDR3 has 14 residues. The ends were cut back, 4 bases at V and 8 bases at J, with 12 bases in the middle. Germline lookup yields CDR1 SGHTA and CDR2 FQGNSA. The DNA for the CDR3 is TGTGCCAGCAGCTCGCAGGGGCTGTATTCACCCCTCCACTTT. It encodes CASSSQGLYSPLHF.

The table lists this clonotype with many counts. Here the CDR3 DNA reads TGCAGGCCAGGGACTAGCGGGGAAGAGACCCAGTACTTC. Residues: CRPGTSGEETQYF. The rearrangement uses TRBV20-1 and TRBJ2-5; 13 nucleotides line up with TRBD2. CDR1 DFQATT and CDR2 SNEGSKA come from the germline V gene (reference sequence). This CDR3 is built from 13 residues.

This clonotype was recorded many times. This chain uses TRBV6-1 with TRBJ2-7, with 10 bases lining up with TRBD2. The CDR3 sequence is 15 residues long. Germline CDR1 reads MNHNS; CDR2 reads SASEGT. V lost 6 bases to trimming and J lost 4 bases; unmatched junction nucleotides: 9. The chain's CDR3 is CASRVASGSPYEQYF. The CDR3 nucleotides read TGTGCCAGCAGGGTCGCTAGCGGGAGTCCATACGAGCAGTACTTC.

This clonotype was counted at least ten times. As DNA, the CDR3 is TGTGCCAGCAGTTTATTGGGGACCTGGACCTTC. Its translation: CASSLLGTWTF. The chain has TRBV28 and TRBJ1-2, with D possibly matching TRBD1 (5 bases). Trimming stripped 1 base from V and 14 bases from J, with 11 bases between. In germline, CDR1 is MDHEN, CDR2 SYDVKM. The CDR3 is made up of 11 amino acids.

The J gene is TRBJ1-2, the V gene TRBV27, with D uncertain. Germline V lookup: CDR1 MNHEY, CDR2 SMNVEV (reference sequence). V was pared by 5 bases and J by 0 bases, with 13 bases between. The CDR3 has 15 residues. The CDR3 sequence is CASSPRPSANYGYTF. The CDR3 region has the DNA TGTGCCAGCAGTCCACGACCGTCAGCTAACTATGGCTACACCTTC.

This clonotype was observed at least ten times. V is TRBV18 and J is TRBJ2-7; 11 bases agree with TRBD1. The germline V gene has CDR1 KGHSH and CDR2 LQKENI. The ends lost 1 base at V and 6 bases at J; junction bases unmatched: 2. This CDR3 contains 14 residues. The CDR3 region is CASSPRDRGSEQYF. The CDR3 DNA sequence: TGTGCCAGCTCACCACGGGACAGGGGGAGCGAGCAGTACTTC. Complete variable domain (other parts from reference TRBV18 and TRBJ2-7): NAGVMQNPRHLVRRRGQEARLRCSPMKGHSHVYWYRQLPEEGLKFMVYLQKENIIDESGMPKERFSAEFPKEGPSILRIQQVVRGDSAAYFCASSPRDRGSEQYFGPGTRLTVT.

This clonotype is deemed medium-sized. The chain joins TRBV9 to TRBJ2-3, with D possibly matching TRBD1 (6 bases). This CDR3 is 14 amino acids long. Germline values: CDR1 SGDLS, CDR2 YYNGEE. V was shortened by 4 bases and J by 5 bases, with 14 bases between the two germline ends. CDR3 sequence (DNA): TGTGCCAGCAGCCCCAATCTACAGGGAGATACGCAGTATTTT. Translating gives CASSPNLQGDTQYF. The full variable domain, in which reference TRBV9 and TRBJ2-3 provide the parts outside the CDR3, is DSGVTQTPKHLITATGQRVTLRCSPRSGDLSVYWYQQSLDQGLQFLIQYYNGEERAKGNILERFSAQQFPDLHSELNLSSLELGDSALYFCASSPNLQGDTQYFGPGTRLTVL.

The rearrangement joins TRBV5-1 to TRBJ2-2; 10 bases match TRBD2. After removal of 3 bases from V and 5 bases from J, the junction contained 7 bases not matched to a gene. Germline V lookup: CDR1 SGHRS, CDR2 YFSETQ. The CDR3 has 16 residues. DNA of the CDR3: TGCGCCAGCAGCTCGGTGACTAGCGGGCTAACCGGGGAGCTGTTTTTT. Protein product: CASSSVTSGLTGELFF.

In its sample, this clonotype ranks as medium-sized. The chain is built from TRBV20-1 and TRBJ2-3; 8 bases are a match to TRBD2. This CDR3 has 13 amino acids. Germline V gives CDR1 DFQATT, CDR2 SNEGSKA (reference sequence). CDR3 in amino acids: CSETSASTDTQYF. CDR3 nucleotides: TGCAGCGAGACTAGCGCTAGCACAGATACGCAGTATTTT.

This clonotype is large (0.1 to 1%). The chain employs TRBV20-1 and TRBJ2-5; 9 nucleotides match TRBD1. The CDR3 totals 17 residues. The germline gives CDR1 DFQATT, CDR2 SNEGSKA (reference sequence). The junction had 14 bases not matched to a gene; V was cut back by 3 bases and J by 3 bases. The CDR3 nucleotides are TGCAGTGCTAGCTCATCGGGGACAGGGAGGTTCGAAGAGACCCAGTACTTC. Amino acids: CSASSSGTGRFEETQYF.

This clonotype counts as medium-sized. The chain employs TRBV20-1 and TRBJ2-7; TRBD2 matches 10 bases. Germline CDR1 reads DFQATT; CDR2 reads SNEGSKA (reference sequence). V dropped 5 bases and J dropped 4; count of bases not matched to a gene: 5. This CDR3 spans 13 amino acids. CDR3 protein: CSAPSSGSYEQYF. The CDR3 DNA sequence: TGCAGTGCTCCATCTAGCGGGAGTTACGAGCAGTACTTC.

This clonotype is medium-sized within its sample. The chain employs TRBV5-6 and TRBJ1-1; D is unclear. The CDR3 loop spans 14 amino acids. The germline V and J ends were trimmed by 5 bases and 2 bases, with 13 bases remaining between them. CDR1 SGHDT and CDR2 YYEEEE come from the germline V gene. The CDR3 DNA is TGTGCCAGCAGTCACCCGGGCGCCAACACTGAAGCTTTCTTT. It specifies CASSHPGANTEAFF.

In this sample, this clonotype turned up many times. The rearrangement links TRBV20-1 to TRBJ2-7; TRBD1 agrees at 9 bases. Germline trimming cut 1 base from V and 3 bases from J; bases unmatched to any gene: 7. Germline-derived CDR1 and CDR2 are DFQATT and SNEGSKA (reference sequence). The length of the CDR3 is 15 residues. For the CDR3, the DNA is TGCAGTGCTAGAGGCCAGAAGACAGGGGGCTACGAGCAGTACTTC. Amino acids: CSARGQKTGGYEQYF.

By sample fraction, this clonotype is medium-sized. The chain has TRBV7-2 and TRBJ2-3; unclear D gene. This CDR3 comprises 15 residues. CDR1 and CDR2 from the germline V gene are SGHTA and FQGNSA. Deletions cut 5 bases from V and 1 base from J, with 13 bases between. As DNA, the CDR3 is TGTGCCAGCAGCCCGATTGGGGTTGGCACAGATACGCAGTATTTT. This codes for CASSPIGVGTDTQYF. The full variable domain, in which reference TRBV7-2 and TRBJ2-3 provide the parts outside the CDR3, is GAGVSQSPSNKVTEKGKDVELRCDPISGHTALYWYRQSLGQGLEFLIYFQGNSAPDKSGLPSDRFSAERTGGSVSTLTIQRTQQEDSAVYLCASSPIGVGTDTQYFGPGTRLTVL.

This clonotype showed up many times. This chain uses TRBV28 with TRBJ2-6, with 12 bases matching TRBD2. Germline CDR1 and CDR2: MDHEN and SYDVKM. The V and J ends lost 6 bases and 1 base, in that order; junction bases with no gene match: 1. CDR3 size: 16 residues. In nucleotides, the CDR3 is TGTGCCAGCAGACTAGCGGGAGGATCTGGGGCCAACGTCCTGACTTTC. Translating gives CASRLAGGSGANVLTF.

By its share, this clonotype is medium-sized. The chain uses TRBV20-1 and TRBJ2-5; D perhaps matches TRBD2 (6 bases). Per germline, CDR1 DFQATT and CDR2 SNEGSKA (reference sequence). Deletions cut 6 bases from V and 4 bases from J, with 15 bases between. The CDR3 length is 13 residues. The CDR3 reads CSALATRTETQYF. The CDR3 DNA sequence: TGCAGTGCCTTAGCGACTAGAACAGAGACCCAGTACTTC.